Listed below are T cell receptor beta chains from one sample, sequenced in a study of Graves' ophthalmopathy and Graves' hyperthyroidism. TCRdb itself ran the multiplex PCR reads through MiXCR, one entry per CDR3 protein. The sample contains about 550,000 distinct CDR3 sequences, less than 45% of which appear only once. The material sequenced was peripheral blood or thyroid tissue (not recorded which). The receptors shown here come from an adult man with Graves' hyperthyroidism. The CDR3 runs from the conserved cysteine through the conserved F or W. D genes are given only for firm matches. The size field is filled for only some rows; it gives once, few, many or a size class.

clone_size	j_call	v_call	d_call	cdr3_nt	cdr3_aa
NA	TRBJ2-7	TRBV10-2	TRBD1	TGCGCCAGCAGTGAACAGACAGGGGATGGCTACGAGCAGTACTTC	CASSEQTGDGYEQYF
many	TRBJ1-2	TRBV6-5	NA	TGTGCCAGCAGTTCGAGCAGCAACTATGGCTACACCTTC	CASSSSSNYGYTF
NA	TRBJ2-5	TRBV29-1	TRBD2	TGCAGCTCAAGACTAGCGGGAGGGCAAGAGACCCAGTACTTC	CSSRLAGGQETQYF
many	TRBJ1-5	TRBV15	NA	TGTGCCACCGCTCTGGGGGGCAATCAGCCCCAGCATTTT	CATALGGNQPQHF
NA	TRBJ2-5	TRBV6-5	NA	TGTGCCAGCAGCCCGTGGGTCCTCGGAGAGACCCAGTACTTC	CASSPWVLGETQYF
few	TRBJ2-7	TRBV24-1	NA	TGTGCCACCAGTGATACCGGGACAACCTCCTACGAGCAGTACTTC	CATSDTGTTSYEQYF
NA	TRBJ1-2	TRBV9	NA	TGTGCCAGCAGCGGACTTGGCTATGGCTACACCTTC	CASSGLGYGYTF
NA	TRBJ2-1	TRBV15	TRBD1	TGTGCCACCACGGCAGGGGGCTACAATGAGCAGTTCTTC	CATTAGGYNEQFF
NA	TRBJ1-5	TRBV6-1	NA	TGTGCCAGCAGTGAAGCTGGGGGGAAGGATCAGCCCCAGCATTTT	CASSEAGGKDQPQHF
many	TRBJ1-4	TRBV6-6	NA	TGTGCCAGCAGTTACGGAGGGGCAACTAATGAAAAACTGTTTTTT	CASSYGGATNEKLFF
many	TRBJ1-2	TRBV24-1	NA	TGTGCCACCAGTGATTCCCCAAGTCGGGGCTACACCTTC	CATSDSPSRGYTF
NA	TRBJ2-7	TRBV9	TRBD2	TGTGCCAGCAGCGTTGTGGCTAGCGGGGGCTACAATGAGCAGTACTTC	CASSVVASGGYNEQYF
many	TRBJ2-6	TRBV10-3	NA	TGTGCCATCAGTCCCTCCCGGACAGGACTACAGAGCTCTGGGGCCAACGTCCTGACTTTC	CAISPSRTGLQSSGANVLTF
once	TRBJ2-1	TRBV11-2	NA	TGTGCCAGCAGCTCCGGGCCCGTCGATGAGCAGTTCTTC	CASSSGPVDEQFF
many	TRBJ1-3	TRBV4-1	NA	TGCGCCAGCAGGAACACGGCTGGAAACACCATATATTTT	CASRNTAGNTIYF
NA	TRBJ1-4	TRBV25-1	NA	TGTGCCAGCAGTTTTGGGGCAGGGTTTGAAACTAATGAAAAACTGTTTTTT	CASSFGAGFETNEKLFF
many	TRBJ2-2	TRBV29-1	NA	TGCAGCGTTGGGAACACCGGGGAGCTGTTTTTT	CSVGNTGELFF
NA	TRBJ1-2	TRBV2	NA	TGTGCCAGCAGTGGTTCTAGCGGGGGGGCGAAGTCAGGCGGCTACACCTTC	CASSGSSGGAKSGGYTF
NA	TRBJ2-3	TRBV2	NA	TGTGCCAGCAGGAGGACAACAGATACGCAGTATTTT	CASRRTTDTQYF
many	TRBJ2-7	TRBV29-1	TRBD2	TGCAGCGTTGAAGAGGCCCTCGGGGGGGAGCAGTACTTC	CSVEEALGGEQYF
many	TRBJ2-7	TRBV19	TRBD2	TGTGCCAGTAGTACCCGGGAGGCCGCACACGAGCAGTACTTC	CASSTREAAHEQYF
NA	TRBJ2-7	TRBV2	NA	TGTGCCAGCAGTTTAGGGTTCCCGGGGGCCATCTCCTACGAGCAGTACTTC	CASSLGFPGAISYEQYF
NA	TRBJ2-5	TRBV7-2	TRBD2	TGTGCCAGCAGCTTAGACGGGACTAGCGGGTACCAAGAGACCCAGTACTTC	CASSLDGTSGYQETQYF
NA	TRBJ1-5	TRBV5-1	NA	TGCGCCAGCACCTTTAGCGGGGGGCCCCAGCATTTT	CASTFSGGPQHF
NA	TRBJ2-1	TRBV7-9	TRBD2	TGTGCCAGCAGCTTCACTAGCGGGGGGGCCGGAGAGCAGTTCTTC	CASSFTSGGAGEQFF